This T cell receptor beta chain was captured in a study of early T cells in non-severe SARS-CoV-2 infection. Overall study results and limits: Sequences matched to VDJdb favored anti-spike CD8 responses, while private and CD4 specificities were missed.

Unique molecular identifier tags were affixed to discrete cDNA molecules. TCRdb processed the 5' RACE reads anew with MiXCR; each CDR3 protein has one entry. Of under 20,000 distinct CDR3 sequences in the sample, less than 5% were seen once. Germline assignment: CDR1 MDHEN and CDR2 SYDVKM. V lost 3 bases to trimming and J lost 4 bases, with 18 bases between them. This CDR3 spans 16 amino acids. This clonotype was observed at least ten times. The antigen remains undetermined. This TCR derives from an adult who was a healthcare worker with PCR-confirmed SARS-CoV-2 infection or an uninfected control (not recorded which). Sequencing used whole blood. This chain joins TRBV28 and TRBJ1-1; no reliable D call. The CDR3 region is CASSFLSGRKSTEAFF. In nucleotides, the CDR3 is TGTGCCAGCAGTTTTTTGTCAGGACGTAAGTCCACTGAAGCTTTCTTT.